This TCR beta chain was sequenced in a study of cytomegalovirus exposure and HLA in healthy donors (dated by TCRdb to 2016 to 2017). Context from the whole study: An earlier analysis of several hundred of the donors reported under 300 Gb of sequence data and 117 million unique TCR beta sequences obtained from about 179 million T cells. An earlier analysis of several hundred of the donors applied high-throughput TCR beta sequencing to assess whether each TCR beta V gene segment acted as functional or pseudogenic. To predict cytomegalovirus infection status, the study combined high-throughput TCR immunosequencing, statistical association of individual TCRs with disease status, and machine learning. Approximately 310 gigabases of sequencing data and roughly 90 million unique TCR sequences were included in an early release covering about 620 HLA-typed donors. The study profiled the T cell repertoires of around 700 subjects by immunosequencing and related them to cytomegalovirus serostatus. The study aimed to test whether cataloging public T cell receptors could reveal signatures of past pathogen exposure. Typing coverage varied by locus: about 629-640 donors for A, B, C, DRB1 and DQB1; roughly 510 for DQA1; about 570 for DPA1; 450 to 480 for DPB1. A handful of DR-DQ haplotypes were handled as single units for association and clustering because linkage in the cohort was strong. Rather than using new phenotypic data, the later analysis identified candidate immune exposures from TCR beta sequences and from how often those sequences occurred across donors. Across approximately 400 genotyped donors of the cohort, an average of roughly 250,000 unique TCR beta nucleotide sequences per donor were sequenced, and about a sixth of those sequences were non-productive. Donor age, sex, ethnicity and CMV serostatus were compiled alongside the repertoire data. A later analysis re-analyzed previously published TCR beta repertoires from hundreds of donors and added high-resolution HLA genotyping to study TCR occurrence patterns. In a later genetic analysis, genome-wide SNP genotypes for about 55% of the 666 donors were used, and that subset was treated as a discovery cohort. HLA typing included class I and class II loci at four-digit resolution. Of the 300 to 500 genotyped donors, 65% to 90% were placed in the genetic ancestry cluster associated with self-reported Caucasian donors. Every repertoire in the discovery cohort had been generated on one and the same sequencing platform. Along with the approximately 620-subject first cohort, a separate validation cohort of over a hundred different subjects was used.

Findings and caveats that apply to the study as a whole: An earlier analysis of approximately 570 of the donors showed that most TCR beta V segments appeared in productive rearrangements either about 87% or about 30% of the time, which broadly matched IMGT annotations. In a later analysis, most CMV-associated TCR beta chains were found to appear HLA-restricted, with HLA associations seemingly driven largely by CMV exposure. The 87-base-pair reads could not distinguish some IMGT-functional V segments, including TRBV6-2 and TRBV6-3, so those segments were excluded. The sequencing pipeline was judged likely to have produced a cluster of highly shared sequence variants as a technical artifact. Roughly uniform sequencing depth across donors was assumed in presence/absence analyses, although this assumption may not hold. When HLA alleles, especially DR and DQ, strongly co-occurred, TCR associations were difficult to assign to individual alleles. In a later analysis, several top co-occurrence clusters were reported to appear linked to parvovirus B19, influenza, CMV and Epstein-Barr virus. A later analysis found that HLA-associated TCR beta chains were more clonally expanded and had lower generation probabilities than equally common non-associated chains. Across donors, most TCR sequences were observed very rarely, whereas some public TCRs were present in many individuals. Specific HLA alleles were associated with around 18,000 TCR beta sequences at a false discovery rate of 0.05 in a later analysis. Because counts were too low, seventeen rarely observed V segments, including chromosome 9 orphons, were excluded from the earlier analysis of 587 of the donors. Compared with the approximately 710-donor mean, donors in an Asian-associated ancestry cluster had fewer N-insertions in productive TCRs, according to a later genetic analysis. V-gene and J-gene trimming of TCR beta chains was associated with a missense DCLRE1C variant in a later genetic analysis, and the association was replicated in an independent cohort. Only TCR beta chains were sequenced in this cohort, and the absence of alpha or paired-chain data limited detectable features. Correlated functional status among segregating V segments might reflect linkage disequilibrium, but an unknown experimental factor could not be ruled out. The authors suggested that the approach could potentially be extended to other disease states and immunological phenotypes. The classifier was reported to diagnose cytomegalovirus status with high specificity and sensitivity in both the original and validation cohorts. In a later analysis, TCR association rates were found to vary across HLA loci, with the most associated TCRs seen for DRB1 alleles and the fewest for HLA-C alleles. HLA typing was unavailable for some donors at each locus, so association tests used only the typed subset. The study listed 150 to 200 TCR beta chains as associated with cytomegalovirus. A few of the identified cytomegalovirus-associated TCR beta chains were confirmed in vitro to be specific for cytomegalovirus antigens. A further reported finding was that TCR beta sequences accurately predicted the HLA-A and HLA-B alleles for most subjects in the first cohort. The only immune exposure information available for the cohort was CMV serostatus.

Libraries were constructed by the immunoSEQ multiplex PCR assay. For the multiplex PCR, a mixture combining 60 forward primers for TCR Vbeta segments and 13 reverse primers for TCR Jbeta segments was used. The CDR3 region of rearranged TCR beta genes was amplified from genomic DNA by a multiplex PCR assay. The Illumina HiSeq System was used to sequence the amplified TCR beta libraries as 87-base-pair reads. From the authors' description of their analysis: In a later analysis, 77 million or so unique TCR beta chains were counted across the roughly 610 repertoires, and approximately 11 million of these chains were shared by at least two donors. To remove PCR and sequencing errors, raw reads were error-corrected and collapsed into unique sequences using a nearest-neighbor algorithm that merged closely related sequences. Alignment of CDR3 sequences to IMGT reference sequences was used to assign V, D and J gene segments. Each retained sequence needed at least a six-nucleotide match to both a V gene segment and a J gene segment. A rearrangement was called productive if the CDR3 had no stop codons and remained in frame with V and J, and every other rearrangement was called non-productive. Following IMGT convention, CDR3 was defined as the stretch from the second conserved V-encoded cysteine to the conserved J-encoded phenylalanine. In an earlier analysis of approximately 590 of the donors, sequences lacking an unambiguous match to a single V gene segment were excluded. An earlier analysis of around 600 of the donors classified V segments as functional when productive rearrangements were above 56.7% and as segregating when the standard deviation between donors was above 5%. A statistical classification framework was built to diagnose cytomegalovirus status from the catalog of TCR beta chain sequences. In a later analysis, V and J genes were assigned by comparing TCR nucleotide sequences against IMGT/GENE-DB human TR gene sequences. A later analysis assigned CDR3 sequences and most-parsimonious VDJ recombination scenarios with the TCRdist pipeline. In a later analysis, each TCR beta chain was defined by its CDR3 amino acid sequence together with its V-gene family, and reads without a unique V-gene family were excluded. In a later analysis, around 600 highly shared, low-generation-probability nucleotide sequences were removed to address suspected cross-contamination and a sequencing artifact. For each public chain, a later analysis derived a clonal expansion index from normalized ranks of inferred template counts within each repertoire. In a later analysis, generation probabilities were computed with a VDJ recombination model fitted to out-of-frame rearrangements, and the resulting probabilities were checked against IGoR. Hypergeometric tests were used in a later analysis to score TCR-TCR, TCR-HLA and TCR-CMV co-occurrence, with a repertoire-size bias correction applied to the TCR pairs. A later analysis estimated false discovery rates by permuting HLA or CMV assignments 20 times. In a later analysis, co-occurring TCRs were grouped using DBSCAN, with TCRdist sequence similarity added in when clustering inside HLA-allele-positive subsets. Repertoires with fewer than 30,000 or more than 120,000 public chains, plus five repertoires with anomalous nucleotide sharing, were excluded from co-occurrence clustering. Not all clones reach the TCRdb copy of this immuneACCESS table, which keeps in-frame sequences only. Checked studies attribute under half of the gap to unresolved V genes and leave the rest unexplained. The DNA gave D and trimming, while V, J and clone size come from that table. This sample gives about 160,000 clones in total; about 77% of them show up just once. About a tenth of the sample rests with the top ten.

The cohort comprised more than 550 healthy bone marrow donors. All cohort members were sampled while nominally healthy, although unrecorded immune exposures were likely present. The donor was CMV seropositive and belonged to the group of 250 to 300 seropositive cohort members. A peripheral blood sample was provided by each donor, and peripheral blood mononuclear cells were used for TCR beta sequencing. Genomic DNA extraction from the blood cell samples was performed with the Qiagen DNeasy Blood Extraction Kit. Between the V and J ends, shortened by 2 bases and 3 bases respectively, the junction contains 16 bases. The germline V gene (reference sequence) supplies CDR1 LNHNV and CDR2 YYDKDF. The CDR3, from cysteine to phenylalanine, totals 16 residues. Only CDR3 DNA remains: 48 bases, in frame from the first base. For this clone: It lacks a known antigen. Base-call qualities are not available, and no considerably larger clone is one nucleotide away.

Material for sequencing was PBMCs. This clonotype originated in a man younger than 30 in good health and CMV-seropositive. The sequence is built from TRBV15 and TRBJ1-1, with a tentative D gene TRBD1 over 5 matching bases. The CDR3: CATSRTFQGLDTEAFF. The sequence in DNA is TGTGCCACCAGCAGAACATTTCAGGGTCTGGACACTGAAGCTTTCTTT.